This TCR beta chain was documented in a study of shared clonotypes between healthy human individuals (dated by TCRdb to the early 2020s). With respect to the entire study: The cohort included a few men and two women between 18 and 49 years of age. For each donor, CD4 naive and CD4 memory were each run on three plates, CD8 naive on two plates, and CD8 memory on one plate. To estimate repertoire size and how much clonotype sharing occurs between individuals, the study deeply sequenced the blood TCR repertoires of roughly 5 healthy adults. To increase sequencing depth and limit assay-specific biases, TCR repertoire library preparation and sequencing were carried out by different laboratories using diverse techniques. Leukapheresis yielded between about 0.85 and 9 billion PBMCs per donor.

What the authors observed across the whole study: Sampling was restricted to blood, and TCR repertoires in tissue are likely to differ from TCR repertoires in blood. Even with the large sequencing depth, rarefaction of the sorted-subset datasets indicated that sequencing was incomplete. Compared with non-shared clonotypes, clonotypes shared by all four sorted-subset donors had higher generation probabilities. Approximately 4.8% of naive CD4, 3% to 3.5% of naive CD8, roughly 2.4% of memory CD4, and approximately 0.4% of memory CD8 clonotypes were shared across several donors. Pairwise subsampling indicated that sequencing depth was expected to affect the degree of clonotype sharing among donors. Because the study included a small number of donors, the genetic and exposure-history diversity represented was limited. Estimated clonotype richness was generally larger for naive than for memory subsets.

The donors were healthy, HIV-negative adults with no recently reported acute infections or vaccinations. All donors were Caucasian adults living in Nashville, Tennessee, USA. CD8 memory samples were composed of magnetically selected CD45RO+ cells combined with CCR7-negative CD45RA+ effector memory (TemRA) cells. After blood collection by leukapheresis, PBMCs were isolated using Ficoll-Histopaque density gradient centrifugation and then cryopreserved in the vapor phase of liquid nitrogen. Analytical flow cytometry was used to check the purity and quantity of every magnetically sorted T cell population. Genomic DNA was isolated from every sorted fraction and measured by UV absorbance on a Nanodrop 2000c. In the case of this clone: Its antigen specificity is not known. The record has no base qualities; no much larger clone is one base away.

Using the deep immunoSEQ assay, multiplex PCR amplified TCR CDR3 regions from genomic DNA. Extracted genomic DNA from each cell subset was distributed evenly across all wells of several immunoSEQ 96-well plates, and each plate was treated as a replicate. For sorted subsets, around 200 ng genomic DNA, equal to 30,000 to 35,000 T cell genomes, was loaded into each replicate PCR. The purified libraries were quantified using a Qubit 3.0 fluorometer, sized with a Bioanalyzer 2100, and then quantified again using the KAPA Library Quantification kit. A separate single-read 150-cycle Illumina NextSeq 550 flow cell was used to sequence each immunoSEQ 96-well plate. Concerning the study's data processing: Because only junctional sequences without quality scores were contained in the immunoSEQ output, filtering matching that applied to full-length reads could not be performed. To assign V/J genes and CDR3, sequences were annotated against IMGT germline references using PyIR, a Python wrapper for IgBLAST v1.9. Reads were filtered out if the reads had weak V/J assignments (E-value above 1e-6), no CDR3, stop codons, out-of-frame junctions, or ambiguous translated residues. V3J clonotypes were defined as sequences sharing the same inferred V gene, J gene, and CDR3 amino acid sequence. To compute the percentage overlap between repertoires, the number of shared unique clonotypes was divided by the size of the smaller repertoire. Repertoire richness was assessed with RTK rarefaction, the Chao1 estimator, and Recon v2.1 estimates of unobserved clonotypes. Generation probabilities for all TCRbeta clonotypes obtained by the gDNA method from a few donors were computed using OLGA. TCRdb's version of the immuneACCESS table is confined to in-frame rearrangements and falls short of the full clone set. An unresolved V gene accounts for under half of the shortfall where checked; the remainder is of unknown origin. Clone size and the V and J calls come from that table; the DNA yielded D and trimming. In this sample the table shows roughly 700,000 clones, roughly 87% of which occur a single time. The ten largest clones represent 30% to 40% of the sample.

The CDR3 runs 15 residues from the cysteine to the phenylalanine. This entry keeps only the CDR3 DNA: 45 bases, framed from base 1. At the junction V is shortened by 4 bases and J by 8 bases, with 17 bases in between. CDR1 and CDR2 were assigned from the germline V gene as MDHEN and SYDVKM. The receptor chain draws on TRBV28 and TRBJ1-4, with TRBD1 perhaps the D gene, on 6 matching bases. The TCR comes from a man aged 18 to 30 in good health. Some clones in this sample may be carry-over from other donors' samples. The source material was memory CD8+ T cells from PBMCs. The cell subset or site label, as the study defines it: CD45RO+ cells pooled with CCR7-negative TemRA cells. The nucleotide sequence is given as TGTGCCAGCAGTTCGTACAGGGCCGGAGGGGAAAAACTGTTTTTT. Its product reads: CASSSYRAGGEKLFF.